This TCR beta chain was sequenced in a study of blood T cells in healthy people across ages. Study observations and caveats: What prevented conclusive comparison of naive and antigen-experienced cells was that PBMCs were unsorted. Naive CD4+ cell counts and diversity both ran higher in long-lived than in aged donors. A roughly linear fall in TCR beta diversity per million T cells was seen with increasing age.

Turning to this clonotype: What it binds is unknown.

Then a second PCR, running roughly 7 to 11 cycles, was carried out with a sample-barcoded 5' primer and a J-beta primer mix. Tagging of each cDNA molecule was performed by a template-switch adaptor with 12 random nucleotides. TCRdb analysed the 5' RACE reads with MiXCR anew, one entry per CDR3 protein. The sample consists of about 1.6 million distinct CDR3 sequences, roughly 32% of them appearing once. The V gene's germline CDR1 is DFQATT and CDR2 SNEGSKA (reference sequence). V lost 0 bases and J 2 bases, leaving 11 bases between the germline ends. The CDR3 extends over 15 amino acids. J is TRBJ2-1 and V is TRBV20-1, with unresolved D. The sample was blood. The clonotype originates from a woman younger than 45 in good health. CDR3 DNA: TGCAGTGCTAGAGATATGGCTGGCACCTACAATGAGCAGTTCTTC. It codes for CSARDMAGTYNEQFF.